A selection of T cell receptor beta chains follows, all from one sample in a study of OX40 agonist ivuxolimab in advanced cancers. Profiling relied on immunoSEQ multiplex PCR, and the TCRdb table lists in-frame clones only, not all of them. The table has 22,000 or so clones, roughly 82% seen once; the top ten hold under 45%. The sequenced sample was CD4+ or CD8+ T cells sorted from blood, obtained in a trial of the OX40 agonist ivuxolimab. All receptors derive from an adult with an advanced solid tumor such as melanoma, head and neck, liver or kidney cancer. Both conserved end residues are trimmed from each CDR3. A D gene is named only where the DNA matches it firmly.

d_gene	v_gene	j_gene	CDR3aa
.	TRBV27	TRBJ1-1	ASRDMNTEAF
TRBD1	TRBV5-1	TRBJ2-5	ASSFWDRQETQY
TRBD2	TRBV9	TRBJ2-5	ASSVVGSGAWETQY
.	TRBV14	TRBJ2-7	ASSQGDEQY
TRBD2	TRBV30	TRBJ2-2	AWKTSGNTGELF
TRBD2	TRBV7-9	TRBJ2-7	ASSSTSGGARWEQY
.	TRBV27	TRBJ2-6	ASSLLRSSGANVLT
TRBD1	TRBV11-2	TRBJ2-7	ASSLIVGQGAYEQY
TRBD1	TRBV5-4	TRBJ1-2	ASSVGQVEGYT
.	TRBV13	TRBJ1-1	ASRTGNTEAF
.	TRBV2	TRBJ1-5	ASKAGDNSNQPQH
.	TRBV27	TRBJ1-1	ASSFDQRMTGEAF
.	TRBV9	TRBJ2-6	ASSGAGNVVSGANVLT
.	TRBV29-1	TRBJ1-1	SVEEVGTEAF
.	TRBV5-5	TRBJ2-5	ASSLFSETQY
.	TRBV7-8	TRBJ1-1	ASSFWQGTNTEAF
.	TRBV5-6	TRBJ2-2	ASSFHGELF
.	TRBV7-9	TRBJ2-7	ASSLSRGSYEQY
.	TRBV29-1	TRBJ1-1	SVGATQNTEAF
.	TRBV11-3	TRBJ2-7	ASSLVRGEVHEQY